A selection of T cell receptor beta chains follows, all from one sample in a study of preoperative IRX-2 immunotherapy in early breast cancer. Sequenced by immunoSEQ multiplex PCR; TCRdb stores in-frame clones only, minus some. The data show approximately 25,000 clones, roughly 80% seen once. Source: lymph node tissue, taken after IRX-2 immunotherapy. The source is a human donor with breast cancer. Each CDR3 is given with its conserved first and last residue. A D gene is named only where the DNA matches it firmly. Size values are once, few and many counts, or a class for expanded clones, and some rows have none.

v_gene: TRBV11-3; j_gene: TRBJ2-3; d_gene: TRBD2; abundance: once; CDR3nt: TGTGCCAGCAGCTTATTATGGAGCGGGATTACTCTTACAGATACGCAGTATTTT; CDR3aa: CASSLLWSGITLTDTQYF
v_gene: TRBV11-3; j_gene: TRBJ2-3; d_gene: TRBD2; abundance: -; CDR3nt: TGTGCCAGCAGCCGAAGCTCTAGCGGGAGTGGGGCAGATACGCAGTATTTT; CDR3aa: CASSRSSSGSGADTQYF
v_gene: TRBV7-5; j_gene: TRBJ1-1; d_gene: -; abundance: -; CDR3nt: TGTGCCAGCAGCTTCATGGGCAGGGGGGAGAACACTGAAGCTTTCTTT; CDR3aa: CASSFMGRGENTEAFF
v_gene: TRBV11-3; j_gene: TRBJ1-4; d_gene: -; abundance: -; CDR3nt: TGTGCCAGCAGCCCCACAGGGTTCGGGGAAAAACTGTTTTTT; CDR3aa: CASSPTGFGEKLFF
v_gene: TRBV11-3; j_gene: TRBJ1-4; d_gene: -; abundance: few; CDR3nt: TGTGCCAGCAGCTCCTCGGGGCAGCGCAATGAAAAACTGTTTTTT; CDR3aa: CASSSSGQRNEKLFF
v_gene: TRBV7-1; j_gene: TRBJ1-1; d_gene: -; abundance: -; CDR3nt: TGTGCCAGCAGCTTTGTCTCAGACACTGAAGCTTTCTTT; CDR3aa: CASSFVSDTEAFF
v_gene: TRBV29-1; j_gene: TRBJ1-2; d_gene: -; abundance: few; CDR3nt: TGCAGCGTCGCTCGCGGTCTCTATGGCTACACCTTC; CDR3aa: CSVARGLYGYTF
v_gene: TRBV11-3; j_gene: TRBJ2-5; d_gene: -; abundance: -; CDR3nt: TGTGCCAGCAGCGCTGTCGGTTTCCAAGAGACCCAGTACTTC; CDR3aa: CASSAVGFQETQYF
v_gene: TRBV30; j_gene: TRBJ2-7; d_gene: -; abundance: once; CDR3nt: TGTGCCTGGAGGACACTGTGGAGAGGGGTCACGAAGCAGTACTTC; CDR3aa: CAWRTLWRGVTKQYF
v_gene: TRBV6-8; j_gene: TRBJ1-3; d_gene: TRBD1; abundance: -; CDR3nt: TGTGCCAGCAGCAAGAGGGACAGCTCTGGAAACACCATATATTTT; CDR3aa: CASSKRDSSGNTIYF
v_gene: TRBV19; j_gene: TRBJ2-3; d_gene: TRBD2; abundance: -; CDR3nt: TGTGCCAGTAGTCCCGGGACTAGCGGGAGAGGTATCACAGATACGCAGTATTTT; CDR3aa: CASSPGTSGRGITDTQYF
v_gene: TRBV6-8; j_gene: TRBJ1-1; d_gene: TRBD1; abundance: -; CDR3nt: TGTGCCAGCAGTTACTCGAAAGGGGGCGGAATCACTGAAGCTTTCTTT; CDR3aa: CASSYSKGGGITEAFF
v_gene: TRBV29-1; j_gene: TRBJ1-5; d_gene: TRBD1; abundance: -; CDR3nt: TGCAGCGTTGAAGTGGGGCAGGGGGCGAATCAGCCCCAGCATTTT; CDR3aa: CSVEVGQGANQPQHF
v_gene: TRBV7-7; j_gene: TRBJ1-4; d_gene: -; abundance: -; CDR3nt: TGTGCCAGCAGCCCCGAAGCAACTAATGAAAAACTGTTTTTT; CDR3aa: CASSPEATNEKLFF
v_gene: TRBV19; j_gene: TRBJ1-2; d_gene: -; abundance: few; CDR3nt: TGTGCCAGTAGTGGCCCGACAAGCAACTATGGCTACACCTTC; CDR3aa: CASSGPTSNYGYTF
v_gene: TRBV7-5; j_gene: TRBJ2-5; d_gene: -; abundance: -; CDR3nt: TGTGCCAGCAGCTTAGTGAGGGCTAGCTATTACAAAAAGCAAGAGACCCAGTACTTC; CDR3aa: CASSLVRASYYKKQETQYF
v_gene: TRBV6-8; j_gene: TRBJ1-5; d_gene: -; abundance: -; CDR3nt: TGTGCCAGCAAGGCCCCGGGGGCGATTAATCAGCCCCAGCATTTT; CDR3aa: CASKAPGAINQPQHF
v_gene: TRBV19; j_gene: TRBJ1-5; d_gene: TRBD1; abundance: once; CDR3nt: TGTGCCAGTCAGGACAGGGACCATCAGCCCCAGCATTTT; CDR3aa: CASQDRDHQPQHF
v_gene: TRBV18; j_gene: TRBJ1-3; d_gene: -; abundance: -; CDR3nt: TGTGCCAGCTCCCCATTTGCTGGAAACACCATATATTTT; CDR3aa: CASSPFAGNTIYF
v_gene: TRBV19; j_gene: TRBJ1-2; d_gene: -; abundance: -; CDR3nt: TGTGCCAGTAGTGAACGCCCCGCGGGTGGCTACACCTTC; CDR3aa: CASSERPAGGYTF
v_gene: TRBV11-3; j_gene: TRBJ2-7; d_gene: -; abundance: medium-sized; CDR3nt: TGTGCCAGCAGCCCGGACAAGATAATCTACGAGCAGTACTTC; CDR3aa: CASSPDKIIYEQYF
v_gene: TRBV5-1; j_gene: TRBJ1-1; d_gene: TRBD1; abundance: once; CDR3nt: TGCGCCAGCAGCTTGACGACAGGGACAGGGGTGAACACTGAAGCTTTCTTT; CDR3aa: CASSLTTGTGVNTEAFF
v_gene: TRBV6-8; j_gene: TRBJ2-1; d_gene: TRBD1; abundance: -; CDR3nt: TGTGCCGGAGGATGGGACAGGTCTGAGCAGTTCTTC; CDR3aa: CAGGWDRSEQFF
v_gene: TRBV6-8; j_gene: TRBJ2-7; d_gene: -; abundance: -; CDR3nt: TGTGCCAGCAGTTACCTTCTTAATATTCGAGGGACTCGGGTTTACGAGCAGTACTTC; CDR3aa: CASSYLLNIRGTRVYEQYF
v_gene: TRBV28; j_gene: TRBJ1-1; d_gene: -; abundance: -; CDR3nt: TGTGCCAGCAGTACCCCGTGGAGGAACACTGAAGCTTTCTTT; CDR3aa: CASSTPWRNTEAFF
v_gene: TRBV15; j_gene: TRBJ2-7; d_gene: -; abundance: few; CDR3nt: TGTGCCACCAGCAGACGCAGGGGCCCCTACGAGCAGTACTTC; CDR3aa: CATSRRRGPYEQYF
v_gene: TRBV29-1; j_gene: TRBJ1-1; d_gene: TRBD1; abundance: -; CDR3nt: TGCAGCGTCACACAGGGGTTGAACACTGAAGCTTTCTTT; CDR3aa: CSVTQGLNTEAFF
v_gene: TRBV6-7; j_gene: TRBJ2-6; d_gene: TRBD1; abundance: -; CDR3nt: TGTGCCAGCTCCGACAGGGCTGCTGGGGCCAACGTCCTGACTTTC; CDR3aa: CASSDRAAGANVLTF
v_gene: TRBV6-8; j_gene: TRBJ1-5; d_gene: -; abundance: -; CDR3nt: TGTGCCAGCAGTTACTCGATCGGTGTCTCAGCGTACTCTAATCAGCCCCAGCATTTT; CDR3aa: CASSYSIGVSAYSNQPQHF
v_gene: TRBV11-3; j_gene: TRBJ2-5; d_gene: TRBD2; abundance: -; CDR3nt: TGTGCCAGCAGTCTAGCGGGAGGCCGGGAGACCCAGTACTTC; CDR3aa: CASSLAGGRETQYF
v_gene: TRBV22-1; j_gene: TRBJ1-1; d_gene: -; abundance: -; CDR3nt: TGTGCCAGCAGTCGACAGGGGGGCACTGAAGCTTTCTTT; CDR3aa: CASSRQGGTEAFF
v_gene: TRBV28; j_gene: TRBJ2-7; d_gene: TRBD1; abundance: once; CDR3nt: TGTGCCAGCAGCAGAAACTCCGGGACAGCTTACAGTTACGAGCAGTACTTC; CDR3aa: CASSRNSGTAYSYEQYF
v_gene: TRBV6-8; j_gene: TRBJ2-6; d_gene: -; abundance: few; CDR3nt: TGTGCCAGCAGTTTCTCCCAAGGGGGAACTGGGGCCAACGTCCTGACTTTC; CDR3aa: CASSFSQGGTGANVLTF
v_gene: TRBV11-3; j_gene: TRBJ1-3; d_gene: TRBD1; abundance: -; CDR3nt: TGTGCCAGCAGCTTGCAGGGACAGGGAGGAAACACCATATATTTT; CDR3aa: CASSLQGQGGNTIYF
v_gene: TRBV7-6; j_gene: TRBJ1-2; d_gene: TRBD1; abundance: few; CDR3nt: TGTGCCAGCAGCCAAGCATTGGACAGGGTCCTCGGAGGCTACACCTTC; CDR3aa: CASSQALDRVLGGYTF
v_gene: TRBV29-1; j_gene: TRBJ2-7; d_gene: TRBD1; abundance: -; CDR3nt: TGCAGCGTGAAAGGGGGCCCCTACTCCTACGAGCAGTACTTC; CDR3aa: CSVKGGPYSYEQYF
v_gene: TRBV11-3; j_gene: TRBJ2-7; d_gene: TRBD1; abundance: -; CDR3nt: TGTGCCAGCAGCTTGCGACAGGGTCGCTACGAGCAGTACTTC; CDR3aa: CASSLRQGRYEQYF
v_gene: TRBV11-3; j_gene: TRBJ1-5; d_gene: -; abundance: -; CDR3nt: TGTGCCAGCAGCTTCTCTGGGTCGGGGGGCAATCAGCCCCAGCATTTT; CDR3aa: CASSFSGSGGNQPQHF
v_gene: TRBV11-3; j_gene: TRBJ1-5; d_gene: TRBD1; abundance: -; CDR3nt: TGTGCCAGCAGCCCCGGGACAGGGCCCAATCAGCCCCAGCATTTT; CDR3aa: CASSPGTGPNQPQHF
v_gene: TRBV6-8; j_gene: TRBJ1-1; d_gene: TRBD1; abundance: -; CDR3nt: TGTGCCAGCACCGAACGAACAGGGGGCGGTGGCACTGAAGCTTTCTTT; CDR3aa: CASTERTGGGGTEAFF
v_gene: TRBV6-7; j_gene: TRBJ2-7; d_gene: TRBD2; abundance: -; CDR3nt: TGTGCCAGCAGTTACCCCACTAGCGGGAATCCCTACGAGCAGTACTTC; CDR3aa: CASSYPTSGNPYEQYF
v_gene: TRBV11-3; j_gene: TRBJ1-1; d_gene: -; abundance: -; CDR3nt: TGTGCCAGCAGCCCCCGGGCCTATGGGACTGAAGCTTTCTTT; CDR3aa: CASSPRAYGTEAFF
v_gene: TRBV28; j_gene: TRBJ1-1; d_gene: -; abundance: -; CDR3nt: TGTGCCAGCACCGACTCCCTGAACACTGAAGCTTTCTTT; CDR3aa: CASTDSLNTEAFF
v_gene: TRBV5-1; j_gene: TRBJ2-5; d_gene: TRBD2; abundance: -; CDR3nt: TGCGCCAGCAGCTTTCAATTCAGCGGGGCGGAGACCCAGTACTTC; CDR3aa: CASSFQFSGAETQYF
v_gene: TRBV6-8; j_gene: TRBJ2-7; d_gene: TRBD1; abundance: -; CDR3nt: TGTGCCAGCAGTTACTCCGGACAGGGCTACGAGCAGTACTTC; CDR3aa: CASSYSGQGYEQYF